This entry lists 28 T cell receptor beta chains sequenced from one sample in a study of spatial heterogeneity in lung cancer. Overall study findings and caveats: Counts of expanded alpha and beta TCRs within tumors tracked the tumor nonsynonymous mutation count.

Time point of the sample: sample taken at primary tumor resection. These receptors' antigens are unknown. Using its own MiXCR run on the 5' RACE reads, TCRdb lists one record per CDR3 protein. Here the sample spans 4,500 to 5,000 distinct CDR3 sequences, less than 35% being singletons. Sequencing used lung tumor tissue, obtained at surgery. The origin of the receptors is a female donor with early-stage non-small cell lung cancer.

This clonotype occurred many times. J is TRBJ2-5 and V is TRBV28; 10 bases line up with TRBD1. V shed 6 bases, J shed 4 bases, and the junction held 11 bases outside the gene matches. This CDR3 has 16 amino acids. The germline gives CDR1 MDHEN, CDR2 SYDVKM. The DNA of the CDR3 is TGTGCCAGCAGCGCAATAATTGACAGGGGGCTAGAGACCCAGTACTTC. This encodes CASSAIIDRGLETQYF.

This clonotype appeared a single time. The chain links TRBV29-1 to TRBJ1-1, with D possibly TRBD1 on 6 matching bases. Trimming left V 5 bases short and J 4 bases short, with 14 bases between. Germline-derived CDR1 and CDR2 are SQVTM and ANQGSEA. The CDR3 runs to 13 residues. CDR3 sequence (DNA): TGCAGCGTTATACGACAGGCGGGCACTGAAGCTTTCTTT. This sequence encodes CSVIRQAGTEAFF.

This clonotype is categorized as large (0.1 to 1%). The chain couples TRBV11-2 to TRBJ2-6; no clear D gene. The V end lost 5 bases, the J end lost 11 bases, and 10 bases lay between the germline ends. The CDR3 spans 12 residues. Germline-derived CDR1 and CDR2 are SGHAT and FQNNGV. The CDR3 DNA sequence: TGTGCCAGCAGCCCTATTACCCACGTCCTGACTTTC. Encoded protein: CASSPITHVLTF.

Judged by abundance, this clonotype is medium-sized. The genes are TRBV4-3 and TRBJ2-3; D uncertain. CDR3 size: 13 residues. Germline V CDR1 and CDR2: LGHNA, YSLEER. V lost 1 base and J lost 8, with 10 bases in between. Here the CDR3 reads CASSQGVTGTQYF. The CDR3 nucleotides are TGCGCCAGCAGCCAAGGAGTCACGGGTACGCAGTATTTT.

This clonotype has at least ten counts. The rearrangement joins TRBV6-5 to TRBJ2-7; the match to TRBD1 covers 10 bases. The germline gives CDR1 MNHEY, CDR2 SVGAGI. This CDR3 region has 15 residues. V shed 6 bases, J shed 5 bases, and the junction held 10 bases outside the gene matches. The CDR3 loop reads CASSPTGQGHNEQYF. The CDR3 nucleotides read TGTGCCAGCAGCCCGACGGGACAGGGGCACAACGAGCAGTACTTC.

V usage is TRBV6-2 or TRBV6-3 and J usage is TRBJ2-7, with D tentatively TRBD2 (6 bases). V lost 2 bases and J lost 4, with 21 bases in between. The CDR3 has 17 amino acids. CDR1 MNHEY and CDR2 SVGEGT come from the germline V gene. CDR3 nucleotides: TGTGCCAGCAGTTACCGGGTCGCGGGGATTTCGGATTACGAGCAGTACTTC. Translating it yields CASSYRVAGISDYEQYF.

This clonotype counts as medium-sized. The chain recombines TRBV5-1 with TRBJ2-4; D unresolved. The CDR3 extends over 13 amino acids. Germline CDR1 is SGHRS and CDR2 is YFSETQ. Trimming left V 3 bases short and J 8 bases short, with 12 bases between. CDR3 region: CASSWTDRDIQYF. The CDR3 nucleotides are TGCGCCAGCAGCTGGACGGATAGGGACATTCAGTACTTC.

This clonotype was detected ten times or more. The rearrangement joins TRBV2 to TRBJ1-2; D might be TRBD1 (5 bases). This CDR3 has 12 residues. V lost 4 bases, J lost 6 bases, and 9 bases lay in between. Germline V gene lookup returns CDR1 SNHLY and CDR2 FYNNEI. The CDR3 protein is CASSGDEDGYTF. The CDR3 bases are TGTGCCAGCAGTGGGGACGAAGATGGCTACACCTTC.

This clonotype was seen a few times. The chain couples TRBV7-3 to TRBJ2-1; 12 positions match TRBD2. Germline CDR1 SGHTA, CDR2 FQGTGA. V dropped 5 bases and J dropped 7; count of bases not matched to a gene: 15. The length of the CDR3 is 18 residues. In nucleotides, the CDR3 is TGTGCCAGCAGCCCCAGGGCTAGCGGGAGGGCCGTAGGAAATGAGCAGTTCTTC. Its protein is CASSPRASGRAVGNEQFF.

In its sample, this clonotype was seen many times. This chain uses TRBV20-1 with TRBJ2-3; TRBD2 matches 12 bases. CDR1 and CDR2 from the germline V gene are DFQATT and SNEGSKA (reference sequence). The CDR3 totals 14 residues. V was pared by 3 bases and J by 6 bases, with 4 bases of the junction left unmatched. CDR3 DNA sequence: TGCAGTGCTAGTGGACTAGCGGGGAGGGATACGCAGTATTTT. Protein sequence: CSASGLAGRDTQYF.

This clonotype occurred many times. This CDR3 is CASSLTTPGELFF. Written as DNA, the CDR3 is TGTGCCAGCAGCTTAACCACCCCGGGGGAGCTGTTTTTT. The V call is TRBV7-9, the J call TRBJ2-2; D gene unclear. V gave up 2 bases and J gave up 8 bases, with 9 bases separating them. Germline V CDR1 and CDR2: SEHNR, FQNEAQ (reference sequence). The CDR3 runs to 13 residues.

This clonotype is labeled as medium-sized. The chain combines TRBV7-2 with TRBJ2-7, with 9 positions matching TRBD1. With V trimmed by 5 bases and J by 5 bases, 19 bases remained unmatched. The germline V gene has CDR1 SGHTA and CDR2 FQGNSA. The CDR3 length is 18 residues. The chain's CDR3 is CASSPTLGQGIGWNEQYF. The CDR3 DNA reads as TGTGCCAGCAGCCCGACCCTTGGACAGGGGATCGGGTGGAACGAGCAGTACTTC.

This clonotype was detected many times. The chain recombines TRBV20-1 with TRBJ2-7, with TRBD2 identical over 11 bases. From germline, CDR1 is DFQATT and CDR2 SNEGSKA (reference sequence). The V and J ends lost 0 bases and 5 bases, in that order; junction bases with no gene match: 9. This CDR3 comprises 16 residues. CDR3 residues: CSARDPSGGLPNEQYF. CDR3 DNA sequence: TGCAGTGCTAGAGATCCTAGCGGGGGGTTGCCTAACGAGCAGTACTTC.

The chain links TRBV6-5 to TRBJ1-6, with D tentatively TRBD1 (5 bases). V lost 3 bases, J lost 7 bases, and 13 bases lay in between. The CDR3 length is 15 residues. Germline V gene lookup returns CDR1 MNHEY and CDR2 SVGAGI. The CDR3: CASSYSRVRNSPLHF. The DNA of the CDR3 is TGTGCCAGCAGTTATAGCAGGGTGAGAAATTCACCCCTCCACTTT.

By its share, this clonotype is medium-sized (0.01 to 0.1%). The CDR3 loop reads CASSQGVGGMNTEAFF. The CDR3 region has the DNA TGTGCCAGCAGCCAAGGGGTCGGGGGAATGAACACTGAAGCTTTCTTT. The chain uses TRBV4-2 and TRBJ1-1, with D tentatively TRBD1 (5 bases). V was shortened by 1 base and J by 0 bases, with 12 bases between the two germline ends. This CDR3 has 16 residues. Germline CDR1 is LGHNA and CDR2 is YNFKEQ.

Comment on this clonotype: This may stem from a read error, because a much larger clone lies one nucleotide away. The V gene is TRBV7-2, the J gene TRBJ1-4; D perhaps matches TRBD1 (5 bases). Germline assignment: CDR1 SGHTA and CDR2 FQGNSA. This CDR3 has 14 residues. V was pared by 5 bases and J by 4 bases, with 11 bases between. CDR3 bases: TGTGCCAGCAGCACGGGACTCTGTAATGAAAAACTGTTTTTT. Its protein is CASSTGLCNEKLFF.

The gene calls are TRBV7-9 and TRBJ1-2; 11 nucleotides agree with TRBD1. The CDR3 consists of 15 residues. CDR1 and CDR2 from the germline V gene are SEHNR and FQNEAQ (reference sequence). V trimming: 4 bases; J trimming: 2 bases; junction bases outside the gene matches: 3. DNA for the CDR3: TGTGCCAGCAGCTCACGGGACAGGGGGAACTATGGCTACACCTTC. Encoded protein: CASSSRDRGNYGYTF.

The J gene is TRBJ1-2, the V gene TRBV2; D perhaps matches TRBD1 (6 bases). Germline V gene data show CDR1 as SNHLY and CDR2 as FYNNEI. The CDR3 consists of 13 residues. V was clipped by 8 bases and J by 4 bases, with 14 bases between them. CDR3 in amino acids: CASREGGSYGYTF. The CDR3 coding sequence is TGTGCCAGCCGGGAGGGGGGATCCTATGGCTACACCTTC. The full variable domain, completed using reference TRBV2 and TRBJ1-2, is EPEVTQTPSHQVTQMGQEVILRCVPISNHLYFYWYRQILGQKVEFLVSFYNNEISEKSEIFDDQFSVERPDGSNFTLKIRSTKLEDSAMYFCASREGGSYGYTFGSGTRLTVV.

The chain carries TRBV10-2 and TRBJ2-1; the D gene is possibly TRBD2 (5 bases). This CDR3 is built from 16 residues. Germline V gives CDR1 WSHSY, CDR2 SAAADI. V gave up 7 bases and J gave up 0 bases, with 16 bases separating them. This CDR3 is CASIMDSASSYNEQFF. CDR3 DNA: TGCGCCAGCATCATGGACTCTGCGAGCTCCTACAATGAGCAGTTCTTC.

V gene TRBV24-1 combines with J gene TRBJ1-2; D gene uncertain. Germline V lookup: CDR1 KGHDR, CDR2 SFDVKD. Trimming cost V 6 bases and J 7 bases, with 14 bases left between them. The CDR3 runs to 13 residues. CDR3 sequence reads: CATSIFAFCGYTF. CDR3 coding DNA: TGTGCCACCAGTATTTTTGCGTTTTGTGGCTACACCTTC.

The chain combines TRBV5-6 with TRBJ2-7, with 8 bases fitting TRBD2. The CDR3 runs 14 residues. Trimming cost V 0 bases and J 9 bases; bases outside gene matches: 8. Germline loops: CDR1 SGHDT, CDR2 YYEEEE. The CDR3 DNA sequence: TGTGCCAGCAGCTTGGCCGGGACTAGTCCCGGGCAGTACTTC. Its translation: CASSLAGTSPGQYF.

By proportion, this clonotype is medium-sized (0.01 to 0.1%). V gene TRBV7-8 combines with J gene TRBJ1-5, with 7 positions matching TRBD1. The CDR3 extends over 14 amino acids. CDR1 SGHVS and CDR2 FQNEAQ come from the germline V gene. J gave up 6 bases and V 2 bases, and 4 bases lay outside the gene matches. CDR3 DNA: TGTGCCAGCAGCTTAACAGGGGAAGGTCAGCCCCAGCATTTT. This translates into CASSLTGEGQPQHF.

This clonotype is medium-sized by share. The CDR3 loop reads CASSLARTGYNEQFF. The CDR3 coding sequence is TGCGCCAGCAGCTTGGCCCGGACAGGCTACAATGAGCAGTTCTTC. The chain recombines TRBV5-1 with TRBJ2-1; 7 bases are a match to TRBD1. There are 15 residues in the CDR3. Germline CDR1 reads SGHRS; CDR2 reads YFSETQ. Trimming removed 0 bases from V and 3 bases from J; junction bases left unmatched: 3.

This clonotype is termed medium-sized. The chain uses TRBV19 and TRBJ2-1, with a tentative D call TRBD2 (6 bases). CDR1 is LNHDA, CDR2 SQIVND, per germline (reference sequence). The CDR3 covers 16 residues. Trimming stripped 1 base from V and 5 bases from J, with 15 bases between. CDR3 DNA: TGTGCCAGTAGTATAGTATCTCGAGCGGGCCACAATGAGCAGTTCTTC. Translated: CASSIVSRAGHNEQFF.

This clonotype was picked up many times. The chain carries TRBV20-1 and TRBJ2-3; D possibly corresponds to TRBD2 (7 bases). The germline V gene encodes CDR1 DFQATT and CDR2 SNEGSKA (reference sequence). The CDR3 covers 18 residues. Trimming cost V 6 bases and J 4 bases, with 29 bases left between them. The CDR3 sequence: CSAPWGGLGRSGSDTQYF. In nucleotides, the CDR3 is TGCAGTGCCCCCTGGGGGGGCCTCGGCCGTTCTGGTTCAGATACGCAGTATTTT.

In its sample, this clonotype is large. V and J are TRBV20-1 and TRBJ2-7, with TRBD1 matching 10 bases. The CDR3 is made up of 15 amino acids. V gave up 5 bases and J gave up 5 bases; unmatched junction bases: 12. Germline lookup yields CDR1 DFQATT and CDR2 SNEGSKA (reference sequence). The CDR3 loop reads CSAPNRDRGTHEQYF. CDR3 DNA: TGCAGTGCTCCGAACCGGGACAGGGGCACCCACGAGCAGTACTTC.

This clonotype has more than one count but fewer than ten. The chain couples TRBV7-2 to TRBJ2-6; TRBD1 might be the D (5 bases). Germline-derived CDR1 and CDR2 are SGHTA and FQGNSA. There are 15 residues in the CDR3. V lost 6 bases, J lost 4 bases, and 13 bases lay in between. This CDR3 is CASSLDSAGANVLTF. CDR3 nucleotides: TGTGCCAGCAGTCTCGACAGTGCAGGGGCCAACGTCCTGACTTTC.

This clonotype was seen a few times. The chain combines TRBV27 with TRBJ1-5; D is undetermined. Deletions cut 2 bases from V and 0 bases from J, with 2 bases between. Per germline, CDR1 MNHEY and CDR2 SMNVEV (reference sequence). The CDR3 runs to 13 residues. CDR3 sequence (DNA): TGTGCCAGCAGTTTAGGTAGCAATCAGCCCCAGCATTTT. It specifies CASSLGSNQPQHF.